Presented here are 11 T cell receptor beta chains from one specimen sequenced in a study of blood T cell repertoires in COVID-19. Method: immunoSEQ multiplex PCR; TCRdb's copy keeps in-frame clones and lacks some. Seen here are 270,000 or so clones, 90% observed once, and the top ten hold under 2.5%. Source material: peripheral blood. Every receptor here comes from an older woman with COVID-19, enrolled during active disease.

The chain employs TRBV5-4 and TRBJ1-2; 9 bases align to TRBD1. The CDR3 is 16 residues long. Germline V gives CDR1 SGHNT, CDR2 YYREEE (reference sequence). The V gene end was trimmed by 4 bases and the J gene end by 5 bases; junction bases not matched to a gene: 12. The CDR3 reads CASSPRTGESLYGYTF. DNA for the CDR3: TGTGCCAGCAGCCCCCGGACAGGGGAATCTCTTTATGGCTACACCTTC.

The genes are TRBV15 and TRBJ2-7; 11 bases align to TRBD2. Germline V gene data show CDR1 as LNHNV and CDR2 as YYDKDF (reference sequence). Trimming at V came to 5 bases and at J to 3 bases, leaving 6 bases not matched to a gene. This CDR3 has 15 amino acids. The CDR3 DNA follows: TGTGCCACCAGCCTACTAGCGGGGGAGGACTACGAGCAGTACTTC. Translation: CATSLLAGEDYEQYF.

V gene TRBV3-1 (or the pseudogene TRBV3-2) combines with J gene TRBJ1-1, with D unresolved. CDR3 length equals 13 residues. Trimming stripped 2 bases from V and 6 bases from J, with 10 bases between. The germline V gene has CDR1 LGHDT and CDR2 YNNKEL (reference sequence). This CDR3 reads CASSQYAQAEAFF. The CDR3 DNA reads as TGTGCCAGCAGCCAATACGCCCAGGCTGAAGCTTTCTTT.

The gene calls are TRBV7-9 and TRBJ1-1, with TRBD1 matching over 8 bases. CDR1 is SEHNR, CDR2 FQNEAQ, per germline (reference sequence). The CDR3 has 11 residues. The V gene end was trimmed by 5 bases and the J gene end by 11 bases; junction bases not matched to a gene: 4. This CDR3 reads CASSMQGAAFF. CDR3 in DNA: TGTGCCAGCAGCATGCAGGGGGCGGCTTTCTTT.

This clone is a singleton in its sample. The CDR3 coding sequence is TGTGCCAGCGCGCCTGGCGGGGGGGCGGGGACCCAGTACTTC. Its translation is CASAPGGGAGTQYF. V usage is TRBV7-2 and J usage is TRBJ2-5, with 9 positions matching TRBD2. The CDR3 runs 14 residues. Losses at the gene ends were 8 bases for V and 7 bases for J; bases not matched to a gene: 11. Germline V gene lookup returns CDR1 SGHTA and CDR2 FQGNSA.

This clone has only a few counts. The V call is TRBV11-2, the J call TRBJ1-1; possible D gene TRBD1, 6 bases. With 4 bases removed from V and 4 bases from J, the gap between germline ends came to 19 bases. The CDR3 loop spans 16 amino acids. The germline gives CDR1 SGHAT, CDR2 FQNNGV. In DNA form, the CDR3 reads TGTGCCAGCAGCTCCTCTGGACAGACTCCACTCACTGAAGCTTTCTTT. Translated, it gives CASSSSGQTPLTEAFF.

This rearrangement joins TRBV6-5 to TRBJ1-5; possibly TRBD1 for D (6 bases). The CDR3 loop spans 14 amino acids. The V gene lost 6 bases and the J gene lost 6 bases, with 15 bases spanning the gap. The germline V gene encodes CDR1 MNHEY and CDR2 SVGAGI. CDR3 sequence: CASRDGTMGQPQHF. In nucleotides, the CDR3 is TGTGCCAGCAGAGACGGGACAATGGGTCAGCCCCAGCATTTT.

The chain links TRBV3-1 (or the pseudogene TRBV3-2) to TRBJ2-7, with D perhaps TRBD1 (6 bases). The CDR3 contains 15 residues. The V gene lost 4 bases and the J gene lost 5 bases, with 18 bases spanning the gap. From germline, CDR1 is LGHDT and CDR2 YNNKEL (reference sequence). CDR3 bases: TGTGCCAGCAGCCGTAGAACAGGGACCGGCCACGAGCAGTACTTC. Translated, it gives CASSRRTGTGHEQYF.

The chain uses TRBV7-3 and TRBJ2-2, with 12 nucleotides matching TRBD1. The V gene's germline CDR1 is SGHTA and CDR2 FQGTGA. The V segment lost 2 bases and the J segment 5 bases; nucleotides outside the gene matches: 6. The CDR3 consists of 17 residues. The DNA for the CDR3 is TGTGCCAGCAGCTTACACGGGACAGGGGGCGGAACCGGGGAGCTGTTTTTT. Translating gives CASSLHGTGGGTGELFF.

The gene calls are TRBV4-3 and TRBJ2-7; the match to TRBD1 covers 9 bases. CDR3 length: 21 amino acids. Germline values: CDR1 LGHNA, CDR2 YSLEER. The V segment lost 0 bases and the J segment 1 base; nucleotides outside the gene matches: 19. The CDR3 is CASSQDVLTGGGGGPSYEQYF. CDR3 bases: TGCGCCAGCAGCCAAGATGTCCTGACAGGGGGGGGTGGAGGACCGTCCTACGAGCAGTACTTC.

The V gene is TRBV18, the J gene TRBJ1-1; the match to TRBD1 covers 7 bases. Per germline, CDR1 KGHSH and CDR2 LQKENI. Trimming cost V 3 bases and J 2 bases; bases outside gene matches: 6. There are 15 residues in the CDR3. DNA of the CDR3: TGTGCCAGCTCACCGGGACAGACATTAAACACTGAAGCTTTCTTT. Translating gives CASSPGQTLNTEAFF.